One sample yielded the 18 T cell receptor beta chains listed below, sequenced in a study of identical twins. TCRdb reprocessed the 5' RACE reads via MiXCR and lists one record per CDR3 protein. This table holds around 650,000 distinct CDR3 sequences, about 7.1% found once. Separately, the same data were catalogued under a study of yellow fever vaccine responses in identical twins.

Sequenced input: PBMCs. Receptors originate from a woman aged 18-29 years in good health.

The chain links TRBV29-1 to TRBJ2-1; 7 nucleotides agree with TRBD1. The germline V gene encodes CDR1 SQVTM and CDR2 ANQGSEA. The CDR3 consists of 12 residues. Trimming cost V 4 bases and J 5 bases; bases outside gene matches: 2. CDR3 bases: TGCAGCGTTGGACAGGGTAACAATGAGCAGTTCTTC. It translates to CSVGQGNNEQFF.

This clonotype appeared many times. The chain recombines TRBV5-1 with TRBJ2-5; 7 bases are shared with TRBD1. Germline V gene sequence: CDR1 SGHRS, CDR2 YFSETQ. This CDR3 has 13 residues. Trimming cost V 4 bases and J 3 bases; bases outside gene matches: 3. CDR3 nucleotides: TGCGCCAGCAGCAGAACAGGGGAAGAGACCCAGTACTTC. Translation: CASSRTGEETQYF. Combining the CDR3 with reference TRBV5-1 and TRBJ2-5 gives the whole variable domain KAGVTQTPRYLIKTRGQQVTLSCSPISGHRSVSWYQQTPGQGLQFLFEYFSETQRNKGNFPGRFSGRQFSNSRSEMNVSTLELGDSALYLCASSRTGEETQYFGPGTRLLVL.

This clonotype has at least ten counts. The J gene is TRBJ2-7, the V gene TRBV5-6; tentative D call: TRBD2 (6 bases). V was pared by 6 bases and J by 3 bases, with 16 bases between. CDR1 and CDR2 (germline): SGHDT, YYEEEE. CDR3 length equals 14 residues. CDR3 sequence (DNA): TGTGCCAGCACCATGGGGGGATCCCTCTACGAGCAGTACGTC. The encoded protein is CASTMGGSLYEQYV.

Many counts were recorded for this clonotype. The CDR3, as DNA: TGCAGTGCTAGCGGTCAGGCAGGGATGGAAGCTTTCTTT. Protein: CSASGQAGMEAFF. The chain links TRBV20-1 to TRBJ1-1; perhaps TRBD1 as D (5 bases). Trimming pared 3 bases from V and 8 bases from J, leaving 16 bases between. This CDR3 comprises 13 residues. Per germline, CDR1 DFQATT and CDR2 SNEGSKA (reference sequence).

This clonotype was counted at least ten times. This sequence joins TRBV12-3 or TRBV12-4 and TRBJ1-2; 11 bases are a match to TRBD1. Unmatched junction bases numbered 4, after V lost 5 bases and J lost 8 bases. The CDR3 contains 13 residues. The CDR3 DNA is TGTGCCAGCAGTCCGGACAGGGGGCAGGGCTACACCTTC. It codes for CASSPDRGQGYTF.

This clonotype came up a few times. The genes are TRBV6-2 or TRBV6-3 and TRBJ2-1; the match to TRBD2 covers 9 bases. The V gene end was trimmed by 6 bases and the J gene end by 4 bases; junction bases not matched to a gene: 13. The CDR3 is 17 amino acids. Germline V CDR1 and CDR2: MNHEY, SVGEGT. CDR3 residues: CASSNPLASGEYNEQFF. CDR3 nucleotide sequence: TGTGCCAGCAGCAATCCCCTTGCTAGCGGGGAATACAATGAGCAGTTCTTC.

The chain is built from TRBV5-1 and TRBJ2-7, with TRBD1 identical over 9 bases. Unmatched junction bases numbered 8, after V lost 4 bases and J lost 6 bases. Germline lookup yields CDR1 SGHRS and CDR2 YFSETQ. The CDR3 spans 14 residues. In nucleotides, the CDR3 is TGCGCCAGCAGCCCGCCGGGACAGGGATCCGAGCAGTACTTC. Its translation is CASSPPGQGSEQYF.

The rearrangement links TRBV14 to TRBJ2-3; D remains unclear. This CDR3 has 15 amino acids. V was trimmed by 1 base and J by 2 bases, leaving 10 bases between them. CDR1 is SGHDN, CDR2 FVKESK, per germline. The CDR3 DNA reads as TGTGCCAGCAGCCAAGGTAGAGGAGACACAGATACGCAGTATTTT. It is translated as CASSQGRGDTDTQYF.

The chain links TRBV24-1 to TRBJ2-7; tentatively, D is TRBD1 (5 bases). Per the germline V gene, CDR1 is KGHDR and CDR2 is SFDVKD. There are 15 residues in the CDR3. Trimming left V 6 bases short and J 5 bases short, with 19 bases between. The CDR3 sequence: CATSFPLRTSHEQYF. The DNA for the CDR3 is TGTGCCACCAGTTTTCCCCTTAGGACATCCCACGAGCAGTACTTC.

This clonotype occurred a few times. The chain joins TRBV14 to TRBJ2-2; 9 bases agree with TRBD2. The CDR3 sequence is 17 residues long. Germline V gene lookup returns CDR1 SGHDN and CDR2 FVKESK. V lost 0 bases to trimming and J lost 3 bases; unmatched junction nucleotides: 5. The CDR3 sequence is CASSQDASGVYTGELFF. In DNA, the CDR3 is TGTGCCAGCAGCCAAGATGCTAGCGGGGTGTACACCGGGGAGCTGTTTTTT.

In its sample, this clonotype was seen many times. At one of its ends the junction is not consistent with the germline gene, which may arise from a read error. V and J are TRBV5-1 and TRBJ1-1, with D possibly being TRBD1 (5 bases). Germline V gene lookup returns CDR1 SGHRS and CDR2 YFSETQ. The CDR3 contains 14 residues. This CDR3 is CASSLGDRDTEAFF. The CDR3, as DNA: TGTGCCAGCAGCTTAGGGGACCGGGACACTGAAGCTTTCTTT.

V is TRBV3-1 and J is TRBJ2-3; D perhaps matches TRBD1 (6 bases). This CDR3 contains 12 residues. Germline CDR1 reads LGHDT; CDR2 reads YNNKEL (reference sequence). V was trimmed by 5 bases and J by 8 bases, leaving 11 bases between them. CDR3 coding DNA: TGTGCCAGCAGCTCAAGGGGGAGTACGCAGTATTTT. Translating gives CASSSRGSTQYF.

This clonotype occurred a few times. The chain recombines TRBV6-5 with TRBJ2-2; D call uncertain. Trimming took off 0 bases at V and 1 base at J, with 9 bases between the two ends. Per the germline V gene, CDR1 is MNHEY and CDR2 is SVGAGI. CDR3 length: 16 residues. The CDR3 sequence is CASSYSTMGNTGELFF. CDR3 DNA sequence: TGTGCCAGCAGTTACTCGACAATGGGGAACACCGGGGAGCTGTTTTTT.

The rearrangement uses TRBV11-2 and TRBJ2-3, with a weak D call TRBD2 (6 bases). The CDR3 is 15 amino acids. Germline CDR1 is SGHAT and CDR2 is FQNNGV. Deletions cut 0 bases from V and 4 bases from J, with 11 bases between. The chain's CDR3 is CASSLDRWEADTQYF. CDR3 DNA sequence: TGTGCCAGCAGCTTAGATCGTTGGGAGGCAGATACGCAGTATTTT.

A few counts support this clonotype. The chain recombines TRBV4-2 with TRBJ2-5; TRBD1 agrees at 9 bases. The V gene end was trimmed by 3 bases and the J gene end by 4 bases; junction bases not matched to a gene: 9. This CDR3 region has 16 residues. Germline CDR1 reads LGHNA; CDR2 reads YNFKEQ. CDR3 region: CASSQRGRTGAETQYF. The CDR3 DNA sequence: TGTGCCAGCAGCCAGAGAGGTCGGACAGGGGCAGAGACCCAGTACTTC.

The V gene is TRBV10-1, the J gene TRBJ2-7; 12 bases map to TRBD2. Per the germline V gene, CDR1 is WNHNN and CDR2 is SYGVQD (reference sequence). V gave up 3 bases and J gave up 4 bases; unmatched junction bases: 7. CDR3 length equals 16 residues. The CDR3 protein is CASSDSRLAGAYEQYF. The CDR3 DNA follows: TGCGCCAGCAGTGATTCCAGACTAGCGGGAGCTTACGAGCAGTACTTC.

The rearrangement joins TRBV10-2 to TRBJ2-7; 8 nucleotides match TRBD1. This CDR3 has 14 amino acids. Germline lookup yields CDR1 WSHSY and CDR2 SAAADI. V shed 2 bases and J 3 bases; nucleotides not matched to a gene: 3. The CDR3 DNA reads TGCGCCAGCAGTGAGGGGACAGGAATCTACGAGCAGTACTTC. Translated: CASSEGTGIYEQYF.

This clonotype was seen a handful of times. The V and J genes are TRBV27 and TRBJ1-6; D not certain. The CDR3 runs 14 residues. The germline gives CDR1 MNHEY, CDR2 SMNVEV (reference sequence). V lost 3 bases and J 9 bases, leaving 12 bases between the germline ends. The CDR3 DNA follows: TGTGCCAGCAGTTTGGGTGCCCTCGGTTCACCCCTCCACTTT. This translates into CASSLGALGSPLHF.